This is a list of T cell receptor beta chains from one sample in a study of cytomegalovirus exposure and HLA in healthy donors. Assay: immunoSEQ multiplex PCR; the TCRdb copy retains only in-frame clones and omits some. The sample has tens of thousands of clones; 76% are singletons. Sequences were obtained from PBMCs. All receptors come from a man in his late teens or twenties in good health and CMV-seronegative. Both conserved end residues are part of each CDR3. The D gene is left open where the match is weak. Rows may omit the clone size; those that give it use once, few, many or a size class.

v_gene: TRBV4-1
d_gene: -
len: 14
abundance: few
j_gene: TRBJ1-1
CDR3nt: TGCGCCAGCAGCCAGGGACATGCGAACACTGAAGCTTTCTTT
CDR3aa: CASSQGHANTEAFF

v_gene: TRBV27
d_gene: TRBD1
len: 13
abundance: -
j_gene: TRBJ1-1
CDR3nt: TGTGCCAGCAGTTTGACAGGGACCACTGAAGCTTTCTTT
CDR3aa: CASSLTGTTEAFF

v_gene: TRBV6-5
d_gene: TRBD2
len: 14
abundance: few
j_gene: TRBJ2-3
CDR3nt: TGTGCCAGCAGTTACGGAGCGGGAAAGTATACGCAGTATTTT
CDR3aa: CASSYGAGKYTQYF

v_gene: TRBV2
d_gene: -
len: 16
abundance: -
j_gene: TRBJ1-6
CDR3nt: TGTGCCAGCTCCTCCTCAGGGGCCGCCTATAATTCACCCCTCCACTTT
CDR3aa: CASSSSGAAYNSPLHF

v_gene: TRBV10-2
d_gene: -
len: 12
abundance: few
j_gene: TRBJ2-7
CDR3nt: TGCGCCTCGTGGGGGGGCCTCTACGAGCAGTACTTC
CDR3aa: CASWGGLYEQYF

v_gene: TRBV5-6
d_gene: TRBD2
len: 16
abundance: -
j_gene: TRBJ2-4
CDR3nt: TGTGCCAGCAGCTTTTTCTCATCCGGACTAGAGAACATTCAGTACTTC
CDR3aa: CASSFFSSGLENIQYF

v_gene: TRBV18
d_gene: -
len: 13
abundance: -
j_gene: TRBJ1-1
CDR3nt: TGTGCCAGCTCACCAACGGGGAACACTGAAGCTTTCTTT
CDR3aa: CASSPTGNTEAFF

v_gene: TRBV27
d_gene: TRBD1
len: 15
abundance: -
j_gene: TRBJ2-5
CDR3nt: TGTGCCAGTATGACGACAGGGGGTTGGCAAGAGACCCAGTACTTC
CDR3aa: CASMTTGGWQETQYF

v_gene: TRBV5-4
d_gene: -
len: 12
abundance: -
j_gene: TRBJ2-1
CDR3nt: TGTGCCAGCAGCGACCCGGGACTCGAGCAGTTCTTC
CDR3aa: CASSDPGLEQFF

v_gene: TRBV10-1
d_gene: -
len: 13
abundance: few
j_gene: TRBJ1-2
CDR3nt: TGCGCCAGCAGTGAGTCCACTAACTATGGCTACACCTTC
CDR3aa: CASSESTNYGYTF

v_gene: TRBV9
d_gene: TRBD1
len: 14
abundance: -
j_gene: TRBJ1-1
CDR3nt: TGTGCCAGCAGCGAATTGGACAGGCCCACTGAAGCTTTCTTT
CDR3aa: CASSELDRPTEAFF

v_gene: TRBV7-2
d_gene: -
len: 15
abundance: few
j_gene: TRBJ1-5
CDR3nt: TGTGCCAGCAGCTTAGTGGACAAGTCCGATCAGCCCCAGCATTTT
CDR3aa: CASSLVDKSDQPQHF

v_gene: TRBV5-4
d_gene: TRBD2
len: 15
abundance: -
j_gene: TRBJ2-1
CDR3nt: TGTGCCAGCAGCTTTCAACTAGCGGACTACAATGAGCAGTTCTTC
CDR3aa: CASSFQLADYNEQFF

v_gene: TRBV6-6
d_gene: -
len: 16
abundance: -
j_gene: TRBJ1-5
CDR3nt: TGTGCCAGCAGTCCCCTTGGGGACACCCTAAATCAGCCCCAGCATTTT
CDR3aa: CASSPLGDTLNQPQHF